Detailed here is one T cell receptor (beta chain). Reverse transcribing all isolated RNA meant expressed TCRB transcripts were sequenced. The assay was immunoSEQ multiplex PCR, and TCRdb's table has in-frame clones only and misses some. Among around 250,000 clones, around a quarter were seen once, and the ten largest hold roughly 4%. The record originates from a study of beta chain features in type 1 diabetes. The germline CDR1 and CDR2 sequences are MGHRA and YSYEKL. CDR3 size: 13 residues. Trimming pared 3 bases from V and 3 bases from J, leaving 9 bases between. The TCR comes from a man aged 25 to 40 in good health. The rearrangement joins TRBV4-1 to TRBJ2-7, with D tentatively TRBD1 or TRBD2 (5 bases each). Material: central memory CD4+ T cells from blood. The CDR3 coding sequence is TGCGCCAGCAGCCATCCAGGGAGCTACGAGCAGTACTTC. It yields the protein CASSHPGSYEQYF.